This T cell receptor beta chain was recorded in a study of CD8+CD57+ T cells in acquired aplastic anemia. Study details: On average, sorted CD4+ and CD8+ cells gave 3 to 4 ug of DNA. General study findings and limits: Overlap between patients and controls comprised twenty-nine CD8+ CDR3 sequences.

The template for TCR beta VDJ and CDR3 sequence profiling was genomic DNA. One entry per CDR3 protein, called by TCRdb with MiXCR from the reads. The table has fewer than 200,000 distinct CDR3 sequences, roughly 45% seen once; the top ten hold 0.8% to 1.1%. Germline-derived CDR1 and CDR2 are SGHDT and YYEEEE. The CDR3 is 14 residues long. About this clonotype: The target antigen is unknown. A read error may account for a junction end that differs from germline.

The receptor comes from a human donor in good health. The chain employs TRBV5-6 and TRBJ1-3; tentative D call: TRBD1 (5 bases). The material sequenced was sorted CD4+, CD8+, or CD8+CD57+ T cells (not recorded which) from PBMCs. The CDR3 sequence: CARSLAGFGNTIYF. The CDR3 DNA is TGTGCCCGCAGCTTGGCAGGGTTCGGAAACACCATATATTTT. Variable domain in full (rest from reference TRBV5-6 and TRBJ1-3): DAGVTQSPTHLIKTRGQQVTLRCSPKSGHDTVSWYQQALGQGPQFIFQYYEEEERQRGNFPDRFSGHQFPNYSSELNVNALLLGDSALYLCARSLAGFGNTIYFGEGSWLTVV.